The source of this T cell receptor beta chain is a study of OX40 agonist ivuxolimab in advanced cancers. Study-level information: Every 2 weeks, patients received ivuxolimab intravenously, dosed at 0.01 to 10 mg/kg. Overall study findings and caveats: In general, CD8+ T cells held more expanded clones than CD4+ did, on average.

On cycle 4 day 1 and cycle 7 day 1, as well as at baseline, blood was sampled. Clones were read by immunoSEQ multiplex PCR, and TCRdb kept only the in-frame ones, dropping some. Of tens of thousands of clones in the sample, 70% to 90% were seen once. In regard to this clone: Antigen unknown.

The CDR3 runs 16 residues. Per the germline V gene, CDR1 is MNHEY and CDR2 is SMNVEV (reference sequence). V was shortened by 5 bases and J by 6 bases, with 22 bases between the two germline ends. Sequencing used CD4+ or CD8+ T cells sorted from blood, obtained in a trial of the OX40 agonist ivuxolimab. This TCR came from an adult with an advanced solid tumor such as melanoma, head and neck, liver or kidney cancer. This sequence joins TRBV27 and TRBJ1-2, with D perhaps matching TRBD1 (5 bases). CDR3 coding DNA: TGTGCCAGCAGTGCATATCCCCCCCGCGGGACGCATGGCTACACCTTC. It yields the protein CASSAYPPRGTHGYTF.